Below, 8 T cell receptor beta chains from the same sample are listed, as sequenced in a study of CD8+ T cells in alopecia areata. Extracted RNA was reverse transcribed, and the resulting cDNA served as sequencing template. The repertoire was sequenced with immunoSEQ multiplex PCR; TCRdb's copy has only in-frame clones and lacks some. Of 150,000 to 200,000 clones listed, under 80% were seen once; the top ten hold about 1.3%. Treatment indicated: oral pan-JAK inhibitor, 5-10 mg twice daily. Sequencing used CD4+ T cells sorted from blood, obtained around week 50, from a patient treated with tofacitinib. These TCRs come from a human donor with alopecia areata.

The rearrangement joins TRBV30 to TRBJ2-2, with 8 bases lining up with TRBD1. This CDR3 has 12 amino acids. Trimming cost V 4 bases and J 9 bases; bases outside gene matches: 4. Germline V gives CDR1 GTSNPN, CDR2 SVGIG (reference sequence). CDR3: CAWNPGGRELFF. CDR3 bases: TGTGCCTGGAATCCAGGGGGCCGGGAGCTGTTTTTT.

The chain has TRBV25-1 and TRBJ2-1; D might be TRBD1 (6 bases). V was cut by 6 bases and J by 7 bases, with 10 bases left in between. Germline V gene data show CDR1 as MGHDK and CDR2 as SYGVNS. This CDR3 is built from 12 residues. Here the CDR3 reads CASRNRENEQFF. The CDR3 DNA reads as TGTGCCAGCAGAAACAGGGAGAATGAGCAGTTCTTC.

The chain uses TRBV5-6 and TRBJ2-4; maybe TRBD2 (5 bases). CDR3 length: 18 amino acids. The germline V and J ends were trimmed by 2 bases and 0 bases, with 18 bases remaining between them. Germline assignment: CDR1 SGHDT and CDR2 YYEEEE. Written as DNA, the CDR3 is TGTGCCAGCAGCTTATCCCCCTCCGGCGGGCCAGCCAAAAACATTCAGTACTTC. Its translation is CASSLSPSGGPAKNIQYF.

The chain couples TRBV30 to TRBJ1-2; 7 bases map to TRBD1. CDR3 length equals 15 residues. The germline gives CDR1 GTSNPN, CDR2 SVGIG (reference sequence). V was clipped by 3 bases and J by 6 bases; unmatched bases: 13. CDR3 sequence (DNA): TGTGCCTGGAGACCAGTAGACAGGGAATGGAATGGCTACACCTTC. Translating gives CAWRPVDREWNGYTF.

The table lists this clone with a few counts. The chain is built from TRBV27 and TRBJ1-2, with no clear D. The germline V and J ends were trimmed by 10 bases and 7 bases, with 16 bases remaining between them. The V gene's germline CDR1 is MNHEY and CDR2 SMNVEV (reference sequence). The CDR3 runs to 12 residues. CDR3 nucleotides: TGTGCCAACCTGTCCCTGGCGGGTGGCTACACCTTC. Translation gives CANLSLAGGYTF.

The chain carries TRBV2 and TRBJ1-5; TRBD1 is a possible D gene (6 bases). CDR1 SNHLY and CDR2 FYNNEI come from the germline V gene. The CDR3 totals 15 residues. With 6 bases removed from V and 0 bases from J, the gap between germline ends came to 12 bases. In nucleotides, the CDR3 is TGTGCCAGCAGGAGGACAGACCATAGCAATCAGCCCCAGCATTTT. The encoded protein is CASRRTDHSNQPQHF.

This clone was seen more than once but under ten times. The rearrangement uses TRBV19 and TRBJ1-2, with 10 bases that match TRBD1. The CDR3 consists of 14 residues. Losses at the gene ends were 3 bases for V and 8 bases for J; bases not matched to a gene: 6. Germline CDR1 LNHDA, CDR2 SQIVND (reference sequence). CDR3 DNA: TGTGCCAGTAGTATCGGACAGGGGGTTGCCGGCTACACCTTC. Translating it yields CASSIGQGVAGYTF.

The chain recombines TRBV9 with TRBJ1-1, with D unclear. Trimming left V 0 bases short and J 5 bases short, with 8 bases between. CDR1 SGDLS and CDR2 YYNGEE come from the germline V gene. The CDR3 is 13 amino acids. The CDR3 protein is CASSVGRTTEAFF. The CDR3 nucleotides are TGTGCCAGCAGCGTAGGAAGGACGACTGAAGCTTTCTTT.